This T cell receptor (beta chain) stems from a study of shared clonotypes between healthy human individuals. Investigators divided CD4+ cells into CD45RA+ naive and CD45RA-negative memory subsets. This CDR3 is built from 14 residues. V trimming: 8 bases; J trimming: 6 bases; junction bases outside the gene matches: 8. Germline CDR1 reads MDHEN; CDR2 reads SYDVKM. Sorted-subset replicate PCR reactions were performed with about 200 ng DNA, corresponding to about 32,000 T cell genomes. The data were produced by immunoSEQ multiplex PCR, yet TCRdb's version contains in-frame clones alone and is incomplete. The repertoire holds some 2.3 million clones, with over 85% as singletons.

The source is a man younger than 30 in good health. Some clones in this sample may be carry-over from other donors' samples. The sequenced sample was naive CD4+ T cells from PBMCs. The sample's subset: CD45RA+ positively selected. This chain connects TRBV28 to TRBJ2-5; 11 positions match TRBD2. CDR3 amino acids: CASETSGVRQTQYF. CDR3 DNA: TGTGCCAGCGAGACTAGCGGGGTTAGGCAGACCCAGTACTTC.